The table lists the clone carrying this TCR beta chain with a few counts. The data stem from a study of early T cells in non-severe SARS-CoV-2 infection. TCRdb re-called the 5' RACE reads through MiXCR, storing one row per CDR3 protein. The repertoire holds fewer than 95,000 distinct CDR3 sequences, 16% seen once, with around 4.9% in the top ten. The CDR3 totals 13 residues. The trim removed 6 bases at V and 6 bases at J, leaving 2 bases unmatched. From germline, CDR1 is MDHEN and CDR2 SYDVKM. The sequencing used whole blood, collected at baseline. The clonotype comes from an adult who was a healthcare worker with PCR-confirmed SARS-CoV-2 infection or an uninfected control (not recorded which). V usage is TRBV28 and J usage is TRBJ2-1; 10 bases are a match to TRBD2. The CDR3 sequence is CASRLAGANEQFF. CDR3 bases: TGTGCCAGCAGGCTAGCGGGAGCCAATGAGCAGTTCTTC.